The 16 T cell receptor beta chains below all came from one sample that was sequenced in a study of spatial heterogeneity in lung cancer. The time point: sample taken at primary tumor resection. Sequencing of whole RNA from tumor, nontumor lung or frozen PBMC involved no sorting. TCRdb re-derived calls from the 5' RACE reads in MiXCR, one entry per CDR3 protein. The table has 89,000 or so distinct CDR3 sequences, 15% to 20% seen once; the top ten hold 6.2%. The source was PBMCs, collected at surgery. All receptors derive from a male donor with early-stage non-small cell lung cancer.

The chain combines TRBV18 with TRBJ1-4, with D perhaps TRBD1 (6 bases). This CDR3 contains 15 residues. Trimming shortened V by 2 bases and J by 3 bases, and 10 bases separated the two germline ends. The germline V gene has CDR1 KGHSH and CDR2 LQKENI. The CDR3 bases are TGTGCCAGCTCACCAACAGGGAGTTCTAATGAAAAACTGTTTTTT. Residues: CASSPTGSSNEKLFF.

V and J are TRBV6-5 and TRBJ2-1; 7 bases agree with TRBD2. The V segment lost 4 bases and the J segment 1 base; nucleotides outside the gene matches: 1. CDR3 length: 14 amino acids. The germline CDR1 and CDR2 sequences are MNHEY and SVGAGI. CDR3 sequence: CASSSGGSYNEQFF. The CDR3 DNA reads TGTGCCAGCAGTTCCGGGGGGTCCTACAATGAGCAGTTCTTC.

This clonotype was counted between two and nine times. This chain uses TRBV5-4 with TRBJ2-3; 11 bases line up with TRBD2. Germline-derived CDR1 and CDR2 are SGHNT and YYREEE (reference sequence). CDR3 size: 20 residues. Losses at the gene ends were 0 bases for V and 7 bases for J; bases not matched to a gene: 19. In nucleotides, the CDR3 is TGTGCCAGCAGCTTGGGCCTTTCCTTGGGACTAGCGGAGATAATACATACGCAGTATTTT. This codes for CASSLGLSLGLAEIIHTQYF.

The sample holds many counts of this clonotype. V gene TRBV20-1 combines with J gene TRBJ2-3; D unclear. The V and J ends lost 1 base and 4 bases respectively, with 6 bases between them. The CDR3 is made up of 12 amino acids. Germline V gene sequence: CDR1 DFQATT, CDR2 SNEGSKA (reference sequence). The CDR3 DNA reads as TGCAGTGCTAGAGTCTTGGCAGATACGCAGTATTTT. Protein sequence: CSARVLADTQYF.

This clonotype was counted a few times. This sequence joins TRBV20-1 and TRBJ1-5; a weak D match, TRBD1 (5 bases). The CDR3 is 12 residues long. Per germline, CDR1 DFQATT and CDR2 SNEGSKA (reference sequence). The V end was cut by 4 bases, the J end by 4 bases, with 8 bases between. CDR3 DNA: TGCAGTGCTACCCAGGGTAATCAGCCCCAGCATTTT. Its translation is CSATQGNQPQHF.

This clonotype was seen only a few times. V usage is TRBV28 and J usage is TRBJ1-2; D gene uncertain. The germline CDR1 and CDR2 sequences are MDHEN and SYDVKM. V lost 3 bases to trimming and J lost 6 bases, with 17 bases between them. CDR3 length: 15 residues. CDR3 sequence reads: CASSLGNRNRNGYTF. CDR3 bases: TGTGCCAGCAGTTTGGGCAACCGGAATAGGAATGGCTACACCTTC.

The chain carries TRBV7-6 and TRBJ2-2; TRBD2 is a possible D gene (5 bases). In germline, CDR1 is SGHVS, CDR2 FNYEAQ. V lost 5 bases to trimming and J lost 6 bases, with 13 bases between them. The CDR3 runs 14 residues. CDR3 in amino acids: CASSPSGSAGELFF. The CDR3 DNA is TGTGCCAGCAGCCCCTCGGGGAGCGCCGGGGAGCTGTTTTTT.

This clonotype was recorded once. J is TRBJ1-6 and V is TRBV11-2; D call uncertain. Trimming took 5 bases from V and 6 from J, leaving 11 bases between them. The V gene's germline CDR1 is SGHAT and CDR2 FQNNGV. The CDR3 is made up of 14 amino acids. CDR3 amino acids: CASSPTPGNSPLHF. The CDR3, as DNA: TGTGCCAGCAGCCCCACACCGGGTAATTCACCCCTCCACTTT.

V and J are TRBV28 and TRBJ1-1, with a possible D match to TRBD1 (5 bases). The CDR3 runs 15 residues. The V end was cut by 3 bases, the J end by 3 bases, with 14 bases between. The germline CDR1 and CDR2 sequences are MDHEN and SYDVKM. The chain's CDR3 is CASSFSQGGYTEAFF. The CDR3, as DNA: TGTGCCAGCAGTTTCAGCCAGGGCGGTTACACTGAAGCTTTCTTT. Looking up the rest from reference TRBV28 and TRBJ1-1 gives the full variable domain: DVKVTQSSRYLVKRTGEKVFLECVQDMDHENMFWYRQDPGLGLRLIYFSYDVKMKEKGDIPEGYSVSREKKERFSLILESASTNQTSMYLCASSFSQGGYTEAFFGQGTRLTVV.

This clonotype was detected a few times. Here the CDR3 DNA reads TGTGCCAGCAGCCAAGGGCAGGAGCCCCTTTCCCAGCATTTT. Translation: CASSQGQEPLSQHF. The V call is TRBV3-1, the J call TRBJ1-5; D ambiguous. The V end was cut by 1 base, the J end by 11 bases, with 15 bases between. Germline lookup yields CDR1 LGHDT and CDR2 YNNKEL (reference sequence). The CDR3 covers 14 residues.

This chain connects TRBV27 to TRBJ1-5, with D uncertain. Germline V lookup: CDR1 MNHEY, CDR2 SMNVEV (reference sequence). V shed 5 bases and J shed 7 bases, with 9 bases lying between them. This CDR3 is built from 12 residues. This CDR3 is CASSIWGQPQHF. DNA of the CDR3: TGTGCCAGCAGTATATGGGGACAGCCCCAGCATTTT.

This clonotype turned up a few times. This chain uses TRBV9 with TRBJ2-5; 7 nucleotides match TRBD2. Germline V CDR1 and CDR2: SGDLS, YYNGEE. V dropped 5 bases and J dropped 4; count of bases not matched to a gene: 8. The CDR3 is made up of 14 amino acids. The CDR3 reads CASSPSGMGETQYF. In DNA, the CDR3 is TGTGCCAGCAGTCCCAGCGGGATGGGAGAGACCCAGTACTTC.

The chain combines TRBV20-1 with TRBJ1-1; TRBD1 is a possible D gene (6 bases). In germline, CDR1 is DFQATT, CDR2 SNEGSKA (reference sequence). The CDR3 consists of 15 residues. Trimming removed 0 bases at V and 2 bases at J, with 13 bases between. The CDR3 bases are TGCAGTGCTAGAGATTTTCGGGGGGCTAACACTGAAGCTTTCTTT. Translation: CSARDFRGANTEAFF.

The table lists this clonotype with a few counts. The CDR3 region is CASSQDRGADYEQYF. CDR3 bases: TGTGCCAGCAGCCAAGATAGAGGTGCGGACTACGAGCAGTACTTC. The chain uses TRBV4-2 and TRBJ2-7, with unresolved D. The germline V gene encodes CDR1 LGHNA and CDR2 YNFKEQ. CDR3 length equals 15 residues. V shed 0 bases and J shed 3 bases, with 12 bases lying between them.

The rearrangement links TRBV6-6 to TRBJ2-6; 10 bases match TRBD1. This CDR3 has 16 amino acids. The germline gives CDR1 MNHNY, CDR2 SVGAGI (reference sequence). V gave up 8 bases and J gave up 4 bases; unmatched junction bases: 8. The CDR3 region is CASELGQGFGANVLTF. The CDR3 DNA follows: TGTGCCAGCGAATTGGGACAGGGGTTCGGGGCCAACGTCCTGACTTTC.

There are a few counts of this clonotype. The V call is TRBV28, the J call TRBJ2-2; D tentatively fits TRBD1 or TRBD2 (5 bases each). The CDR3 spans 13 residues. Germline CDR1 reads MDHEN; CDR2 reads SYDVKM. V was pared by 6 bases and J by 4 bases, with 9 bases between. This chain's CDR3 is CASRRGVTGELFF. The CDR3 DNA reads as TGTGCCAGCAGGCGAGGGGTCACCGGGGAGCTGTTTTTT.